This TCR beta chain was identified during a study of cytomegalovirus exposure and HLA in healthy donors. Study overall: An early release of data contained about 85 million unique TCRs, which came from HLA-typed donors.

Trimming left V 2 bases short and J 7 bases short, with 13 bases between. Germline assignment: CDR1 SGDLS and CDR2 YYNGEE. This CDR3 spans 13 amino acids. Concerning this clone itself: Antigen unknown.

Points from the study as a whole: The study listed roughly 150 cytomegalovirus-associated TCR beta chains. The authors later found HLA-associated TCR beta chains more clonally expanded than equally common others. TRBV6-2, TRBV6-3 and some other V segments were unresolvable in 87-base-pair reads.

Primers for the PCR totalled 60 Vbeta and 13 Jbeta. TCRdb's table, derived via immunoSEQ multiplex PCR, lists solely in-frame clones and lacks some. The sample shows 120,000 to 150,000 clones, approximately 68% of them seen only once. The specimen was PBMCs. V gene TRBV9 combines with J gene TRBJ2-7; possibly TRBD2 for D (6 bases). The clonotype was recovered from a man between 40 and 49 years old in good health and CMV-seronegative. The CDR3 nucleotides are TGTGCCAGCAGCGTGGAGGGCCTCGGAGAGCAGTACTTC. Its protein product is CASSVEGLGEQYF. Together with reference TRBV9 and TRBJ2-7, the CDR3 gives the full variable domain: DSGVTQTPKHLITATGQRVTLRCSPRSGDLSVYWYQQSLDQGLQFLIQYYNGEERAKGNILERFSAQQFPDLHSELNLSSLELGDSALYFCASSVEGLGEQYFGPGTRLTVT.